This passage covers 17 T cell receptor beta chains from one sample sequenced in a study of T cells in Graves' hyperthyroidism and ophthalmopathy. The TCR beta CDR3 regions underwent amplification using RNA transcripts as the source. First-round RT-PCR with HTBI primers amplified the TCR CDR3 region. Each CDR3 protein is one row after TCRdb ran MiXCR on the multiplex PCR reads. The sample shows about 400,000 distinct CDR3 sequences, about 16% of them seen only once. Sequenced material: blood. The origin of the receptors is a woman aged 25 to 39 with Graves' hyperthyroidism.

The sample holds many counts of this clonotype. V is TRBV5-1 and J is TRBJ1-1; D gene ambiguous. Germline V lookup: CDR1 SGHRS, CDR2 YFSETQ. This CDR3 region has 15 residues. V dropped 4 bases and J dropped 0 bases, with 13 bases sitting between them. CDR3: CASSQQPTLNTEAFF. For the CDR3, the DNA is TGCGCCAGCAGCCAGCAGCCAACCCTGAACACTGAAGCTTTCTTT.

V and J are TRBV24-1 and TRBJ2-7; maybe TRBD2 (7 bases). The CDR3 contains 15 residues. Germline loops: CDR1 KGHDR, CDR2 SFDVKD. Trimming stripped 7 bases from V and 5 bases from J, with 20 bases between. In nucleotides, the CDR3 is TGTGCCACCAGCCCTAGGGGGGGCAGGAAAAACGAGCAGTACTTC. This encodes CATSPRGGRKNEQYF.

This clonotype showed up just a few times. This rearrangement joins TRBV5-4 to TRBJ2-1; a possible D gene is TRBD1 (6 bases). Germline values: CDR1 SGHNT, CDR2 YYREEE (reference sequence). CDR3 length: 15 amino acids. V lost 0 bases and J 2 bases, leaving 9 bases between the germline ends. In DNA form, the CDR3 reads TGTGCCAGCAGCTTGGTGCAGGGGACCTACAATGAGCAGTTCTTC. Amino acid sequence: CASSLVQGTYNEQFF.

The chain uses TRBV6-4 and TRBJ2-6, with no clear D. This CDR3 is 16 amino acids long. The germline V gene has CDR1 MRHNA and CDR2 SNTAGT. Trimming shortened V by 5 bases and J by 0 bases, and 11 bases separated the two germline ends. Here the CDR3 reads CASSPDPGSGANVLTF. In DNA, the CDR3 is TGTGCCAGCAGTCCAGACCCCGGCTCTGGGGCCAACGTCCTGACTTTC.

This clonotype was counted at least ten times. The chain joins TRBV28 to TRBJ2-3; TRBD2 might be the D (5 bases). Trimming removed 8 bases from V and 0 bases from J, with 6 bases in between. CDR1 is MDHEN and CDR2 is SYDVKM in the germline V gene. This CDR3 comprises 12 residues. The CDR3 coding sequence is TGTGCCAGCCAGCGGAGCACAGATACGCAGTATTTT. Translation gives CASQRSTDTQYF.

Only a few counts were recorded for this clonotype. The rearrangement links TRBV20-1 to TRBJ2-1; 7 bases fit TRBD2. Germline V CDR1 and CDR2: DFQATT, SNEGSKA (reference sequence). V was pared by 3 bases and J by 13 bases, with 21 bases of the junction left unmatched. This CDR3 is built from 16 residues. The CDR3 DNA reads TGCAGTGCTAGGTGGGGGGGGTCCGGGCTGCTGGCGGCCCAGTTCTTC. Its translation is CSARWGGSGLLAAQFF.

This clonotype was seen many times. V and J are TRBV28 and TRBJ2-7; 7 nucleotides align to TRBD1. The junction had 7 bases not matched to a gene; V was cut back by 5 bases and J by 3 bases. The CDR3 extends over 14 amino acids. The V gene's germline CDR1 is MDHEN and CDR2 SYDVKM. CDR3 nucleotides: TGTGCCAGCAGTCTACAGGGGCCTATCTACGAGCAGTACTTC. This gives the protein CASSLQGPIYEQYF. Full variable domain (missing parts from reference TRBV28 and TRBJ2-7): DVKVTQSSRYLVKRTGEKVFLECVQDMDHENMFWYRQDPGLGLRLIYFSYDVKMKEKGDIPEGYSVSREKKERFSLILESASTNQTSMYLCASSLQGPIYEQYFGPGTRLTVT.

This clonotype was seen ten or more times. The rearrangement joins TRBV7-9 to TRBJ2-3; D may be TRBD1 (5 bases). The ends were cut back, 3 bases at V and 0 bases at J, with 10 bases in the middle. Germline CDR1 reads SEHNR; CDR2 reads FQNEAQ (reference sequence). This CDR3 comprises 15 residues. CDR3 in amino acids: CASSFGQFSTDTQYF. The CDR3 DNA reads TGTGCCAGCAGCTTTGGACAATTTAGCACAGATACGCAGTATTTT. Filled out from reference TRBV7-9 and TRBJ2-3, the complete variable domain reads DTGVSQNPRHKITKRGQNVTFRCDPISEHNRLYWYRQTLGQGPEFLTYFQNEAQLEKSRLLSDRFSAERPKGSFSTLEIQRTEQGDSAMYLCASSFGQFSTDTQYFGPGTRLTVL.

CDR3 sequence (DNA): TGTGCCAGCAGTTCACCAGTAGGGCTTAATCAGCCCCAGCATTTT. It encodes CASSSPVGLNQPQHF. V is TRBV28 and J is TRBJ1-5; no firm D call. V dropped 4 bases and J dropped 4 bases, with 14 bases sitting between them. The germline CDR1 and CDR2 sequences are MDHEN and SYDVKM. This CDR3 spans 15 amino acids.

This clonotype was detected a few times. The V call is TRBV4-3, the J call TRBJ1-1; tentative D call: TRBD1 (6 bases). The germline V gene encodes CDR1 LGHNA and CDR2 YSLEER. This CDR3 spans 14 amino acids. The germline V and J ends were trimmed by 0 bases and 3 bases, with 8 bases remaining between them. The CDR3 DNA follows: TGCGCCAGCAGCCAAGATACAGGGCACACTGAAGCTTTCTTT. It yields the protein CASSQDTGHTEAFF.

The table lists this clonotype with a few counts. This rearrangement joins TRBV6-1 to TRBJ1-1, with D unclear. CDR1 is MNHNS, CDR2 SASEGT, per germline. V was clipped by 4 bases and J by 8 bases, with 11 bases between them. The CDR3 totals 12 residues. The CDR3 nucleotides are TGTGCCAGCAGTGCCTCCGGGTGGGAAGCTTTCTTT. The encoded protein is CASSASGWEAFF.

A single count supports this clonotype. Written as DNA, the CDR3 is TGTGCCAGCAAAAGAGGGGAAGGGGCCAACGTCCTGACTTTC. It encodes CASKRGEGANVLTF. V usage is TRBV2 and J usage is TRBJ2-6, with D perhaps given as TRBD1 or TRBD2 (5 bases each). CDR3 size: 14 residues. Germline V gene sequence: CDR1 SNHLY, CDR2 FYNNEI. The V end lost 7 bases, the J end lost 4 bases, and 11 bases lay between the germline ends. Full variable domain (remainder filled in from reference TRBV2 and TRBJ2-6): EPEVTQTPSHQVTQMGQEVILRCVPISNHLYFYWYRQILGQKVEFLVSFYNNEISEKSEIFDDQFSVERPDGSNFTLKIRSTKLEDSAMYFCASKRGEGANVLTFGAGSRLTVL.

In regard to this clonotype: A clone one base away is much larger, so this may be a read error. The chain employs TRBV2 and TRBJ2-3; TRBD2 matches at 9 bases. Germline lookup yields CDR1 SNHLY and CDR2 FYNNEI. This CDR3 has 18 amino acids. CDR3 region: CTSSGGVTWREGVDTQYF. CDR3 nucleotide sequence: TGTACCAGCAGTGGAGGGGTTACGTGGCGGGAGGGTGTGGATACGCAGTATTTT.

This sequence joins TRBV14 and TRBJ2-7; D is perhaps TRBD2 (6 bases). The V end was cut by 2 bases, the J end by 0 bases, with 14 bases between. The CDR3 contains 16 residues. Germline-derived CDR1 and CDR2 are SGHDN and FVKESK. Here the CDR3 DNA reads TGTGCCAGCAGCCAAAGACCAGCGGGCGCCTCCTACGAGCAGTACTTC. It translates to CASSQRPAGASYEQYF.

The V and J genes are TRBV4-2 and TRBJ2-1, with TRBD2 as a possible D gene (6 bases). There are 15 residues in the CDR3. Trimming stripped 0 bases from V and 5 bases from J, with 11 bases between. CDR1 and CDR2 from the germline V gene are LGHNA and YNFKEQ. This CDR3 is CASSQEGASDNEQFF. Written as DNA, the CDR3 is TGTGCCAGCAGCCAAGAAGGGGCTAGCGACAATGAGCAGTTCTTC.

This clonotype showed up many times. V gene TRBV30 combines with J gene TRBJ2-1; perhaps TRBD2 as D (6 bases). Germline assignment: CDR1 GTSNPN and CDR2 SVGIG (reference sequence). Trimming removed 1 base at V and 12 bases at J, with 13 bases between. CDR3 size: 12 residues. The CDR3 DNA is TGTGCCTGGAGTGGGGGCGCGGGAAGGCAGTTCTTC. Protein: CAWSGGAGRQFF.

This clonotype was counted a few times. The genes are TRBV7-3 and TRBJ2-3; TRBD2 matches 8 bases. The CDR3 spans 16 residues. J gave up 2 bases and V 1 base, and 5 bases lay outside the gene matches. Germline loops: CDR1 SGHTA, CDR2 FQGTGA. CDR3 nucleotides: TGTGCCAGCAGCTTAAACGCCGGGAGGGCCACAGATACGCAGTATTTT. It codes for CASSLNAGRATDTQYF.